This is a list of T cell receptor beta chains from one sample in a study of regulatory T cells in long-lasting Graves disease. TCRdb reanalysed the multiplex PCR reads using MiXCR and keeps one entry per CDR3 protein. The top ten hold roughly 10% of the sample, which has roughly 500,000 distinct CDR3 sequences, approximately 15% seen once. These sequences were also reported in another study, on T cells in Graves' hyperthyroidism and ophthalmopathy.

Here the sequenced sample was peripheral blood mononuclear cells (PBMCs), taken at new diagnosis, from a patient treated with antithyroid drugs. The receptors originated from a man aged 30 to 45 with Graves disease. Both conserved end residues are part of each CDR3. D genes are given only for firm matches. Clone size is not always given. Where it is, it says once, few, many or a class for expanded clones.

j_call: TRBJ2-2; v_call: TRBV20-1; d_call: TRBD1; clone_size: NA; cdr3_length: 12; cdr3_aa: CSARTGSGELFF
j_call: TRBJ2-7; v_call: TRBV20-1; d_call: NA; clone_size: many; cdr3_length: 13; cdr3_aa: CSATTSRGGEQYF
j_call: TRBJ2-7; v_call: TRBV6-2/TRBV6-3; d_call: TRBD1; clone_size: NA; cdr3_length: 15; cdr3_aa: CASSFGQGGSYEQYF
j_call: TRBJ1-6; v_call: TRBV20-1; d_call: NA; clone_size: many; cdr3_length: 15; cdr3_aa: CSARESWDPNSPLHF
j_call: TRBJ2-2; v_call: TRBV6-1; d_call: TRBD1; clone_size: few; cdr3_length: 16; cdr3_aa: CASNDPDRGNTGELFF
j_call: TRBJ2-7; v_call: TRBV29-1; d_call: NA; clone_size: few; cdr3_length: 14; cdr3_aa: CSVLADRPSYEQYF
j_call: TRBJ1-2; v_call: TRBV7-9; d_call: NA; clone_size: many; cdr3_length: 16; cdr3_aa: CASSLLAPGRAGGYTF
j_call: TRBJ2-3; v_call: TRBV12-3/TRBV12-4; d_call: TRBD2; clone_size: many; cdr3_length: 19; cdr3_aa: CASSSLAGGPTTSTDTQYF
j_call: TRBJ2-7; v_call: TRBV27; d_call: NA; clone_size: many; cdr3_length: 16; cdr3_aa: CASSLGDFGGSYEQYF
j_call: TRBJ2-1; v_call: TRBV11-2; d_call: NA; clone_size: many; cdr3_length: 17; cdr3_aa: CASSYNNQDWGYNEQFF
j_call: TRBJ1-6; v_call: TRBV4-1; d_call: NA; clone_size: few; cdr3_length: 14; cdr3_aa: CASSPQGGHSPLHF
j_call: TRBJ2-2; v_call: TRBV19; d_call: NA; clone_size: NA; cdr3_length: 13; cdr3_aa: CASSIRRTGELFF
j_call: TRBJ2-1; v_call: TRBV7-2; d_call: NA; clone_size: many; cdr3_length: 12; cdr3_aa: CASSLEGHEQFF
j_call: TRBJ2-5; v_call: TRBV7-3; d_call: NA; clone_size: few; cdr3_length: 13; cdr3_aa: CASSLMAQETQYF
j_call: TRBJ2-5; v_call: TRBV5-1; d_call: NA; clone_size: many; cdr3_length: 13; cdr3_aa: CASAGQIQETQYF
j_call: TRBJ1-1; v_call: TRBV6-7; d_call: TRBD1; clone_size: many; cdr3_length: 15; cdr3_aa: CASSTQGAVNTEAFF
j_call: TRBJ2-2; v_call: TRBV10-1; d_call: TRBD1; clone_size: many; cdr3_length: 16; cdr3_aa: CASSGEEGADTGELFF
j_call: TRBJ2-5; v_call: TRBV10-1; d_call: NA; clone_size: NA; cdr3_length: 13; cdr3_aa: CASRTLRAELLPF
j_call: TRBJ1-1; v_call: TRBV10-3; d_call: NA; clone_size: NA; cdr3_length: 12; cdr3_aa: CAISEAEGEAFF
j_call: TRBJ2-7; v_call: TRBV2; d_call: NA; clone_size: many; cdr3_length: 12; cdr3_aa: CASKAGSYEQYF
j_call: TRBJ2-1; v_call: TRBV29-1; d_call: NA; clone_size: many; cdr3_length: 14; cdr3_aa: CSVWEASSYNEQFF
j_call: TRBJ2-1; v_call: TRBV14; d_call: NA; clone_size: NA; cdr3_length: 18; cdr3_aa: CASSQDLGGGRLYNEQFF
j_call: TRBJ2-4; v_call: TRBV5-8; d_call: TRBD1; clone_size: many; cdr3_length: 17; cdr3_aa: CASSSEQGARTKNIQYF
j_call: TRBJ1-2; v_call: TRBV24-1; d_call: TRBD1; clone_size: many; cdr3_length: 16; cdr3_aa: CATSDLGQGAGYGYTF
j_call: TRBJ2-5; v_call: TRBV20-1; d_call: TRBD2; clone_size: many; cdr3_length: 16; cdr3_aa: CSAGVRTSGGQGTQYF
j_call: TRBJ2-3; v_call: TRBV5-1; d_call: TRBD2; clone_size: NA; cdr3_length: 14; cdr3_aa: CASSNVAGADTQYF
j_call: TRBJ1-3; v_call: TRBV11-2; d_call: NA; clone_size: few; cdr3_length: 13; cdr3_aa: CASSSDRGNTIYF
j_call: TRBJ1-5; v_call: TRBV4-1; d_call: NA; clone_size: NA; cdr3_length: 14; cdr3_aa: CASSQPGTNQPQHF
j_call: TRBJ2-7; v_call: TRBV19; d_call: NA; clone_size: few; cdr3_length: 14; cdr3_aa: CASSRRSSQHEQYF
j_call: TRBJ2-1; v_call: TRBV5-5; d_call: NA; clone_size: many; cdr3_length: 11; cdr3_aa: CASSVGREQFF
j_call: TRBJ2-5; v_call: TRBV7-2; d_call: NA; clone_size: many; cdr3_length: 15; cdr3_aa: CASSLVEALQETQYF
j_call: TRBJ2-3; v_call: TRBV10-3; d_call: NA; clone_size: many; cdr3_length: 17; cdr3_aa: CAISATGGAAGEDTQYF
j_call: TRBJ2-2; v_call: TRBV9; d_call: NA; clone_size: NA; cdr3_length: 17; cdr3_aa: CASSVPRGRANTGELFF
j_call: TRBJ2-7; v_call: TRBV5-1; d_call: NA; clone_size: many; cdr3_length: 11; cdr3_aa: CASRGPKEQYF
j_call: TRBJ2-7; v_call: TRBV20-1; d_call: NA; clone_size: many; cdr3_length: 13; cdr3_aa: CSASRGAPYEQYF
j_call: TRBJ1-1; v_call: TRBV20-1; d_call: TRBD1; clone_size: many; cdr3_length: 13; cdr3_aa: CSANRGRNTEAFF
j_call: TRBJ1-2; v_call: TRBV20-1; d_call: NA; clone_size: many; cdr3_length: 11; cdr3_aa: CSAYKGGGYTF
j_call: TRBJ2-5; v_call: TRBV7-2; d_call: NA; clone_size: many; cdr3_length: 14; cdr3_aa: CASSPGLPLGTQYF
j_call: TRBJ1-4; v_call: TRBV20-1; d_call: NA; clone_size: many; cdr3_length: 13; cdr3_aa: CSARDQGPLQLFF
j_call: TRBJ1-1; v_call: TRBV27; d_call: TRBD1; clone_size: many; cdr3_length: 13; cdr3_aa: CATAGTGATEAFF
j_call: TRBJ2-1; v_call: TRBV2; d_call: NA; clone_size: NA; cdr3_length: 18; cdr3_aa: CASSEPGLARSSYNERFF
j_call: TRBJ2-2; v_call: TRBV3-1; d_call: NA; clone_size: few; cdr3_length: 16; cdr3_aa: CASTPRTISNTGELFF
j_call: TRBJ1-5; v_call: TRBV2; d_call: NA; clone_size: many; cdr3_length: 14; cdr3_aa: CASSERDFDQPQHF
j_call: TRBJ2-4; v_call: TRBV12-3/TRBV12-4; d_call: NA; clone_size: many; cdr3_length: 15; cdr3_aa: CASSFELGIKNIQYF
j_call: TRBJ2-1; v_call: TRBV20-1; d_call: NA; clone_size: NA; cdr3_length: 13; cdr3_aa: CSALRGGSYEQFF
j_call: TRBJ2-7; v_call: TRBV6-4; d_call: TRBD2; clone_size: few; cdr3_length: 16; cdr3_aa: CASSEGPSREGYEQYF
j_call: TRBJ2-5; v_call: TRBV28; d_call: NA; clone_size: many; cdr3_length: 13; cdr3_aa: CASSFWSRETQYF
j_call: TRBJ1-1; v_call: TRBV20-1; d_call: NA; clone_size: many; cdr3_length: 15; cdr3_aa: CSARDSYGLQTEAFF
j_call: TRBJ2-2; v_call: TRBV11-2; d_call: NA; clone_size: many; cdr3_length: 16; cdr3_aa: CASSPTPRRDTGELFF
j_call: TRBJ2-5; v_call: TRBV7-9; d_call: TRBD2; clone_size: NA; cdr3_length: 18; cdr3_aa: CASSLLISGSFGLETQYF